The 20 T cell receptor beta chains reported below all come from one sample, sequenced in a study of cytomegalovirus exposure and HLA in healthy donors. Vbeta (60) and Jbeta (13) primers were used in the PCR. TCRdb's copy holds only in-frame clones and misses some; the assay was immunoSEQ multiplex PCR. Of 170,000 or so clones listed, less than 80% are singletons. The sample consisted of PBMCs. The receptors were gathered from a woman aged 40 to 50 in good health and CMV-seronegative.

The chain uses TRBV5-8 and TRBJ2-5; 7 positions match TRBD2. With the DNA end fitting TRBJ2-7 better, the J assignment may be wrong. The CDR3 has 16 amino acids. Germline CDR1 and CDR2: SGHTS and YDEGEE. The CDR3 is CASSSLTPGLYYEQYF. The CDR3 DNA reads as TGTGCCAGCAGTTCACTAACCCCGGGACTATACTACGAGCAGTACTTC.

The chain links TRBV5-4 to TRBJ2-1; D gene unclear. V gave up 0 bases and J gave up 8 bases, with 6 bases separating them. CDR1 SGHNT and CDR2 YYREEE come from the germline V gene (reference sequence). This CDR3 is built from 12 residues. For the CDR3, the DNA is TGTGCCAGCAGCTTGGACGGGTATGAGCAGTTCTTC. This encodes CASSLDGYEQFF. Full variable domain (remainder filled in from reference TRBV5-4 and TRBJ2-1): ETGVTQSPTHLIKTRGQQVTLRCSSQSGHNTVSWYQQALGQGPQFIFQYYREEENGRGNFPPRFSGLQFPNYSSELNVNALELDDSALYLCASSLDGYEQFFGPGTRLTVL.

The genes are TRBV14 and TRBJ2-7; TRBD1 matches at 11 bases. CDR1 SGHDN and CDR2 FVKESK come from the germline V gene. CDR3 length: 15 amino acids. J lost 0 bases, V lost 4 bases, and 2 bases had no gene match. The CDR3 nucleotides read TGTGCCAGCAGCCGGGGACAGGGGGACTCCTACGAGCAGTACTTC. This translates into CASSRGQGDSYEQYF.

This chain uses TRBV14 with TRBJ2-6, with 7 bases that match TRBD1. Losses at the gene ends were 5 bases for V and 2 bases for J; bases not matched to a gene: 6. Germline V gene data show CDR1 as SGHDN and CDR2 as FVKESK. CDR3 length: 16 amino acids. CDR3 residues: CASSGRQGAGANVLTF. Written as DNA, the CDR3 is TGTGCCAGCAGCGGTCGACAGGGTGCTGGGGCCAACGTCCTGACTTTC.

This clone was seen just once. The CDR3 loop is CASSYTLGLQETQYF. CDR3 sequence (DNA): TGTGCCAGCAGCTACACCCTGGGACTCCAAGAGACCCAGTACTTC. The rearrangement links TRBV7-9 to TRBJ2-5, with D maybe TRBD2 (6 bases). Germline values: CDR1 SEHNR, CDR2 FQNEAQ (reference sequence). The ends were cut back, 4 bases at V and 1 base at J, with 13 bases in the middle. This CDR3 spans 15 amino acids.

The rearrangement joins TRBV5-6 to TRBJ1-2; 8 nucleotides agree with TRBD1. J was trimmed by 4 bases and V by 4 bases; bases with no gene match: 3. This CDR3 has 13 residues. The germline V gene has CDR1 SGHDT and CDR2 YYEEEE. DNA of the CDR3: TGTGCCAGCAGCGTCGGGACAGGCTATGGCTACACCTTC. It encodes CASSVGTGYGYTF. Looking up the rest from reference TRBV5-6 and TRBJ1-2 gives the full variable domain: DAGVTQSPTHLIKTRGQQVTLRCSPKSGHDTVSWYQQALGQGPQFIFQYYEEEERQRGNFPDRFSGHQFPNYSSELNVNALLLGDSALYLCASSVGTGYGYTFGSGTRLTVV.

The V call is TRBV6-6, the J call TRBJ1-5, with D unclear. This CDR3 comprises 15 residues. The germline gives CDR1 MNHNY, CDR2 SVGAGI (reference sequence). V was trimmed by 0 bases and J by 0 bases, leaving 6 bases between them. Here the CDR3 reads CASSYSGISNQPQHF. CDR3 nucleotides: TGTGCCAGCAGTTACTCTGGCATTAGCAATCAGCCCCAGCATTTT.

The gene calls are TRBV4-2 and TRBJ2-3; 8 bases are shared with TRBD2. This CDR3 is 16 amino acids long. Germline-derived CDR1 and CDR2 are LGHNA and YNFKEQ. Losses at the gene ends were 4 bases for V and 2 bases for J; bases not matched to a gene: 8. Here the CDR3 reads CASSLSGGGFTDTQYF. Written as DNA, the CDR3 is TGTGCCAGCAGCCTATCCGGGGGGGGTTTCACAGATACGCAGTATTTT.

The sample holds one count of this clone. CDR3 in DNA: TGTGCCTGGAGCGACCGAACGAGGACAGATACGCAGTATTTT. Amino acids: CAWSDRTRTDTQYF. The chain employs TRBV30 and TRBJ2-3, with D hard to call. V was shortened by 3 bases and J by 3 bases, with 13 bases between the two germline ends. The CDR3 contains 14 residues. The germline V gene encodes CDR1 GTSNPN and CDR2 SVGIG (reference sequence).

V is TRBV6-1 and J is TRBJ1-2; weak D call: TRBD1 (6 bases). The germline V and J ends were trimmed by 4 bases and 7 bases, with 13 bases remaining between them. The CDR3 totals 13 residues. The germline V gene has CDR1 MNHNS and CDR2 SASEGT. CDR3 in amino acids: CASSVTGPSGYTF. In DNA, the CDR3 is TGTGCCAGCAGTGTTACAGGGCCCAGTGGCTACACCTTC.

This clone was seen more than once but under ten times. The CDR3 coding sequence is TGTGCCAGCAGCCACAACGCACAGGGGCGGAACACTGAAGCTTTCTTT. This codes for CASSHNAQGRNTEAFF. The chain couples TRBV7-8 to TRBJ1-1; 7 bases line up with TRBD1. This CDR3 contains 16 residues. Germline V CDR1 and CDR2: SGHVS, FQNEAQ. V shed 5 bases and J 1 base; nucleotides not matched to a gene: 10.

CDR3 coding DNA: TGTGCCAGCAGAAGACAGGGGTTGCAAGAGACCCAGTACTTC. Its protein product is CASRRQGLQETQYF. The V and J genes are TRBV6-5 and TRBJ2-5; 8 positions match TRBD1. The CDR3 runs to 14 residues. The trim removed 6 bases at V and 2 bases at J, leaving 5 bases unmatched. CDR1 MNHEY and CDR2 SVGAGI come from the germline V gene.

V is TRBV5-6 and J is TRBJ2-7, with 9 bases that match TRBD2. This CDR3 contains 16 residues. Trimming cost V 0 bases and J 5 bases; bases outside gene matches: 9. Germline V gives CDR1 SGHDT, CDR2 YYEEEE. DNA for the CDR3: TGTGCCAGCAGCTTGGCCCTCAGCGGGAGGTACCACGAGCAGTACTTC. Protein: CASSLALSGRYHEQYF.

This clone was counted between two and nine times. V and J are TRBV18 and TRBJ2-3, with 10 bases identical to TRBD2. V gave up 0 bases and J gave up 5 bases; unmatched junction bases: 5. The CDR3 has 16 amino acids. Germline loops: CDR1 KGHSH, CDR2 LQKENI. The CDR3 DNA is TGTGCCAGCTCACCACCGTCCCAGCGGGGGGGAGATACGCAGTATTTT. Translation: CASSPPSQRGGDTQYF.

Only a few counts were recorded for this clone. The rearrangement uses TRBV4-1 and TRBJ1-1; no reliable D call. V shed 0 bases and J shed 0 bases, with 8 bases lying between them. Per germline, CDR1 MGHRA and CDR2 YSYEKL. The CDR3 has 15 amino acids. The CDR3 loop is CASSQDSAMNTEAFF. CDR3 DNA sequence: TGCGCCAGCAGCCAAGATTCCGCGATGAACACTGAAGCTTTCTTT.

The chain combines TRBV9 with TRBJ1-2, with D uncertain. Trimming pared 0 bases from V and 0 bases from J, leaving 6 bases between. The CDR3 covers 14 residues. The germline V gene encodes CDR1 SGDLS and CDR2 YYNGEE. The CDR3: CASSVGSSNYGYTF. The CDR3 DNA sequence: TGTGCCAGCAGCGTAGGTTCCTCTAACTATGGCTACACCTTC.

This clone was observed a single time. The J gene is TRBJ1-5, the V gene TRBV7-6; possible D gene TRBD1, 6 bases. CDR3 size: 18 residues. Trimming took 5 bases from V and 0 from J, leaving 20 bases between them. Per germline, CDR1 SGHVS and CDR2 FNYEAQ. As DNA, the CDR3 is TGTGCCAGCAGCCAGGGGACACTCACCCCTTTTAGCAATCAGCCCCAGCATTTT. It is translated as CASSQGTLTPFSNQPQHF.

Ten or more counts support this clone. The chain uses TRBV2 and TRBJ2-3; possibly TRBD2 for D (6 bases). Germline assignment: CDR1 SNHLY and CDR2 FYNNEI. Trimming took off 0 bases at V and 1 base at J, with 11 bases between the two ends. The CDR3 extends over 16 amino acids. The CDR3 DNA sequence: TGTGCCAGCAGTGAAGCGGGAGGTTGGGGCACAGATACGCAGTATTTT. This encodes CASSEAGGWGTDTQYF. The full variable domain, completed using reference TRBV2 and TRBJ2-3, is EPEVTQTPSHQVTQMGQEVILRCVPISNHLYFYWYRQILGQKVEFLVSFYNNEISEKSEIFDDQFSVERPDGSNFTLKIRSTKLEDSAMYFCASSEAGGWGTDTQYFGPGTRLTVL.

Turning to this clone: The sample has other DNA sequences that encode this CDR3 too. This chain connects TRBV9 to TRBJ1-1; 8 nucleotides line up with TRBD1. The CDR3 runs 16 residues. J was trimmed by 3 bases and V by 4 bases; bases with no gene match: 11. CDR1 is SGDLS and CDR2 is YYNGEE in the germline V gene. CDR3: CASSHPKDRDHTEAFF. The CDR3 nucleotides are TGTGCCAGCAGCCATCCTAAGGACAGGGATCACACTGAAGCTTTCTTT.

The genes are TRBV27 and TRBJ2-7, with TRBD1 as a possible D gene (7 bases). V was trimmed by 1 base and J by 6 bases, leaving 13 bases between them. Germline loops: CDR1 MNHEY, CDR2 SMNVEV (reference sequence). The CDR3 extends over 14 amino acids. For the CDR3, the DNA is TGTGCCAGCAGTTTATATCAGGGGGGAGTCGAGCAGTACTTC. Translating it yields CASSLYQGGVEQYF.